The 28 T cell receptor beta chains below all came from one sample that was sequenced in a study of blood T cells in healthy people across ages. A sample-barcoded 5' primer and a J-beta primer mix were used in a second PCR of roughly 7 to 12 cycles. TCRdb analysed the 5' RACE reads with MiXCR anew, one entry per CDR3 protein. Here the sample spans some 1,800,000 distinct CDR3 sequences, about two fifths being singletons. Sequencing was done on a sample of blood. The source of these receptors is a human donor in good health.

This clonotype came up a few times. The CDR3 DNA reads as TGTGCCAGCAGGATGTCGACCGGCGCTGAAGCTTTCTTT. It specifies CASRMSTGAEAFF. The gene calls are TRBV2 and TRBJ1-1; D gene ambiguous. This CDR3 has 13 residues. V was cut by 6 bases and J by 6 bases, with 14 bases left in between. Per germline, CDR1 SNHLY and CDR2 FYNNEI.

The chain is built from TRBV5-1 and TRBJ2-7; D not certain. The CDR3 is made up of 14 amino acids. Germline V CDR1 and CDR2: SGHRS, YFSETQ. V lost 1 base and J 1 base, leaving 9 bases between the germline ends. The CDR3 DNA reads TGCGCCAGCAGCTTGTTGCCTTCATCCTACGAGCAGTACTTC. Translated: CASSLLPSSYEQYF.

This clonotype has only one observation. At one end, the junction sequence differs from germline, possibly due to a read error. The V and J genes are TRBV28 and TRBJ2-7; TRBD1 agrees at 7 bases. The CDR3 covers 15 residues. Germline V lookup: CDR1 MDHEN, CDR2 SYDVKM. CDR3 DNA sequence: TGTGCCAGCAGTAAGGGACAGTCCTCTCCATACGAGCGGTACTTC. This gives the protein CASSKGQSSPYERYF.

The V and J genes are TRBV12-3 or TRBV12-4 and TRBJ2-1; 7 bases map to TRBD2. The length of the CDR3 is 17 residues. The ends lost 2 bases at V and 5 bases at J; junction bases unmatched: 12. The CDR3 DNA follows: TGTGCCAGCAGTTTAATCGGGGCGGGGGAATTAAACAATGAGCAGTTCTTC. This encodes CASSLIGAGELNNEQFF.

In DNA form, the CDR3 reads TGTGCCATCAGGGAAGCCTCCGGGGAGCTGTTTTTT. This encodes CAIREASGELFF. The chain carries TRBV10-3 and TRBJ2-2; no clear D. The CDR3 loop spans 12 amino acids. Germline values: CDR1 ENHRY, CDR2 SYGVKD. Trimming left V 6 bases short and J 6 bases short, with 8 bases between.

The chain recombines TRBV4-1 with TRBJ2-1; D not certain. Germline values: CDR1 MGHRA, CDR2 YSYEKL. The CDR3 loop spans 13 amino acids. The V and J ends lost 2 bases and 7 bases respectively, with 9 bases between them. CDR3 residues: CASSQYLLNEQFF. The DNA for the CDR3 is TGCGCCAGCAGCCAATACCTGTTGAATGAGCAGTTCTTC.

The CDR3 here is CASSLTGYYEQFF. The CDR3 DNA follows: TGTGCCAGCAGCTTAACAGGGTACTACGAGCAGTTCTTC. The gene calls are TRBV6-5 and TRBJ2-1; possible D gene TRBD1, 6 bases. This CDR3 has 13 residues. Per the germline V gene, CDR1 is MNHEY and CDR2 is SVGAGI. The V end was cut by 6 bases, the J end by 10 bases, with 16 bases between.

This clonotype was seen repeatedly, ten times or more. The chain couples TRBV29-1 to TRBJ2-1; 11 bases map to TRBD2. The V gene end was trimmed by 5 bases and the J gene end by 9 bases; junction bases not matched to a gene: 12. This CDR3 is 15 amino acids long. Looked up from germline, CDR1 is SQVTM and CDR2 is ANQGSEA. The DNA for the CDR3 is TGCAGCGTTCAGGGGCTAGCGGGGGGTTTGGGTGAGCAGTTCTTC. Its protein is CSVQGLAGGLGEQFF.

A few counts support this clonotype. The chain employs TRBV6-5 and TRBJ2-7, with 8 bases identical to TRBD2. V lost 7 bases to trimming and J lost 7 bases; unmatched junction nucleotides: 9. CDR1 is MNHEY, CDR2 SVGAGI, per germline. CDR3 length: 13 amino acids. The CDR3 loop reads CASTGGTYNEQYF. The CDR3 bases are TGTGCCAGCACGGGAGGGACCTACAATGAGCAGTACTTC.

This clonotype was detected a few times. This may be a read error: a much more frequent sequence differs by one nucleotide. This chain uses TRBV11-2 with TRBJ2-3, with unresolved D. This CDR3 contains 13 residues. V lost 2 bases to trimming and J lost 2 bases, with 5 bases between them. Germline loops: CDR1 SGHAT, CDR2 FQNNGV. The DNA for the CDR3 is TGTGCCAGCAGCTTACCGGACACAGATACGCAGTATTTT. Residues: CASSLPDTDTQYF. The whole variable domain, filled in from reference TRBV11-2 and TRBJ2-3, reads EAGVAQSPRYKIIEKRQSVAFWCNPISGHATLYWYQQILGQGPKLLIQFQNNGVVDDSQLPKDRFSAERLKGVDSTLKIQPAKLEDSAVYLCASSLPDTDTQYFGPGTRLTVL.

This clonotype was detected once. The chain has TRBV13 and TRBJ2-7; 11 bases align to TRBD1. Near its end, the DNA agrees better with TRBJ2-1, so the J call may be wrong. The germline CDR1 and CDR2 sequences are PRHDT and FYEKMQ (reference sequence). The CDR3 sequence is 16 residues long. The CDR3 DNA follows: TGTGCCAGCAGCTCCCCGGGACAGGGGGGTCCCTACGAGCAGTTCTTC. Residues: CASSSPGQGGPYEQFF.

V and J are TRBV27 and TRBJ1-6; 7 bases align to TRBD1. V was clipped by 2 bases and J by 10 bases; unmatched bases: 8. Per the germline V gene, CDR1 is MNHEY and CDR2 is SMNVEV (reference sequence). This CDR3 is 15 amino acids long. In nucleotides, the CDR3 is TGTGCCAGCAGTTTAGAGGGGGCCTTACGGTCACCCCTCCACTTT. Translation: CASSLEGALRSPLHF.

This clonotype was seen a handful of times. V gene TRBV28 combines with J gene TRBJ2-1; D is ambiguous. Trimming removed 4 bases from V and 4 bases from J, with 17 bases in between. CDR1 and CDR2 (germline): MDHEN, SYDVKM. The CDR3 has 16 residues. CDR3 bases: TGTGCCAGCAGTTCTCGGGTGGAGCCCAGTTACAATGAGCAGTTCTTC. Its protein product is CASSSRVEPSYNEQFF.

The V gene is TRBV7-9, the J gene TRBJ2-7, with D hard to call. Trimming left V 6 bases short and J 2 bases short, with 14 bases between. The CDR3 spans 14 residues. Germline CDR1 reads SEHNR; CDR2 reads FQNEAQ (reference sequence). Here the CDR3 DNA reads TGTGCCAGCAGACCAGCCGGCTTAGCCTACGAGCAGTACTTC. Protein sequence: CASRPAGLAYEQYF.

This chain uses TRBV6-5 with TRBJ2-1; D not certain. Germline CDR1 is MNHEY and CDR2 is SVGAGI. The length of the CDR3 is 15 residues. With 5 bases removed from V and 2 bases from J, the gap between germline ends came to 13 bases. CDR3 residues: CASSKLSGAYNEQFF. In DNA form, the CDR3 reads TGTGCCAGCAGTAAATTAAGTGGGGCCTACAATGAGCAGTTCTTC.

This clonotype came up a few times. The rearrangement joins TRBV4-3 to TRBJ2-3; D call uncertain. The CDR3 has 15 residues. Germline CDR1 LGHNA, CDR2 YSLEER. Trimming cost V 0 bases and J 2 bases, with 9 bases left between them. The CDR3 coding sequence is TGCGCCAGCAGCCAAGATATGTCCTCCACAGATACGCAGTATTTT. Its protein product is CASSQDMSSTDTQYF.

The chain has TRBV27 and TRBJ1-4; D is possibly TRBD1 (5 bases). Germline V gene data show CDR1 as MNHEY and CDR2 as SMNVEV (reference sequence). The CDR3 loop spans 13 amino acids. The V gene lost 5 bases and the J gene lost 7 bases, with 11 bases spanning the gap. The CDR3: CASSRRGAEKLFF. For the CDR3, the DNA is TGTGCCAGCAGTCGCCGAGGGGCTGAAAAACTGTTTTTT.

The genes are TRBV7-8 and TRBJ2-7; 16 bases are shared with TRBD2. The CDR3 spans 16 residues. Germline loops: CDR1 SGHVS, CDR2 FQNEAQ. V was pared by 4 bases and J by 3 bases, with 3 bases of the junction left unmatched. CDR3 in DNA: TGTGCCAGCAGCTCGGGACTAGCGGGGGGGATCTACGAGCAGTACTTC. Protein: CASSSGLAGGIYEQYF.

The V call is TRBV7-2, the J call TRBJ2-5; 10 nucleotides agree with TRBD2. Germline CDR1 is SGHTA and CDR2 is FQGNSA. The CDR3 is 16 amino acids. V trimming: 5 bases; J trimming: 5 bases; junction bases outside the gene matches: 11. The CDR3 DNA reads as TGTGCCAGCAGCCGTAGCGGGGGGCCTCCGGGTGAGACCCAGTACTTC. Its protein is CASSRSGGPPGETQYF.

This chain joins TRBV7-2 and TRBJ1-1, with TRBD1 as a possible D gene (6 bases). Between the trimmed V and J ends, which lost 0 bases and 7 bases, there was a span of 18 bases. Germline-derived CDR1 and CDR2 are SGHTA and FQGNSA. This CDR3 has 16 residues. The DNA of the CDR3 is TGTGCCAGCAGCTTAGCAAGCAGGGGTGATAGCGGTGAAGCTTTCTTT. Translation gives CASSLASRGDSGEAFF.

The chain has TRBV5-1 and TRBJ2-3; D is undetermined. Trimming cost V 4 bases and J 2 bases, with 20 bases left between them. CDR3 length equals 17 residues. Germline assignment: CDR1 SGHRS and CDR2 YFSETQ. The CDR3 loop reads CASSTPLGNPITDTQYF. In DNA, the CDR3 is TGCGCCAGCAGCACTCCATTAGGGAATCCGATCACAGATACGCAGTATTTT. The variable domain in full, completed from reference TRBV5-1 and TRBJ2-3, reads KAGVTQTPRYLIKTRGQQVTLSCSPISGHRSVSWYQQTPGQGLQFLFEYFSETQRNKGNFPGRFSGRQFSNSRSEMNVSTLELGDSALYLCASSTPLGNPITDTQYFGPGTRLTVL.

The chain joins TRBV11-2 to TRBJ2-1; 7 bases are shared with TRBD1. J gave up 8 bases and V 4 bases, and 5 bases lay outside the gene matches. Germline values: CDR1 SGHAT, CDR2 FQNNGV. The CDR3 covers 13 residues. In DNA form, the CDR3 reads TGTGCCAGCAGCTCGAGACAGGGTGATGAGCAGTTCTTC. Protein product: CASSSRQGDEQFF.

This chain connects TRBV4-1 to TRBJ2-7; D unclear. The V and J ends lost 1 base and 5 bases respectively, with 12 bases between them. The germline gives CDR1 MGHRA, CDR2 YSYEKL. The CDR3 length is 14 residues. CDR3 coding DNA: TGCGCCAGCAGCCAAGTGCCCATAACGGACGAGCAGTACTTC. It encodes CASSQVPITDEQYF.

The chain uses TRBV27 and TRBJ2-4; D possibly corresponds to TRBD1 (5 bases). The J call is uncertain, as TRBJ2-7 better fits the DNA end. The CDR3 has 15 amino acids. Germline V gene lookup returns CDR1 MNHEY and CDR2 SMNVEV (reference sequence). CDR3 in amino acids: CASSPSGAGAYEQYF. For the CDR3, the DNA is TGTGCCAGCAGCCCCAGTGGGGCTGGCGCCTACGAGCAGTACTTC.

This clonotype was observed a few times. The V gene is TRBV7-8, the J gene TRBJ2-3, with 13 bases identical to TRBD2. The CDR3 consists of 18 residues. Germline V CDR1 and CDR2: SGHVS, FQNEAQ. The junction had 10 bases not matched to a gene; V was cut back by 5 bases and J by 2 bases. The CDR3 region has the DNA TGTGCCAGCAGCGAACTAGCGGGGGGGACCTACCACACAGATACGCAGTATTTT. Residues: CASSELAGGTYHTDTQYF.

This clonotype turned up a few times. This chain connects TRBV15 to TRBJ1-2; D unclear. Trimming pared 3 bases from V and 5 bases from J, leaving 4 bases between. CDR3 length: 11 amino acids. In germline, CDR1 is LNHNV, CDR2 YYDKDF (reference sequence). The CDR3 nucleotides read TGTGCCACCAGCAGCCATTATGGCTACACCTTC. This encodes CATSSHYGYTF.

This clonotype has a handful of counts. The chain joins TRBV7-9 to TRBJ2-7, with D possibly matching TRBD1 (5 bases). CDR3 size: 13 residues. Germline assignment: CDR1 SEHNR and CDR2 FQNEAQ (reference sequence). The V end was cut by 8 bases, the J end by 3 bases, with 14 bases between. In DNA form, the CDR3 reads TGTGCCAGCCGAGCATCTACAGGCTACGAGCAGTACTTC. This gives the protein CASRASTGYEQYF.

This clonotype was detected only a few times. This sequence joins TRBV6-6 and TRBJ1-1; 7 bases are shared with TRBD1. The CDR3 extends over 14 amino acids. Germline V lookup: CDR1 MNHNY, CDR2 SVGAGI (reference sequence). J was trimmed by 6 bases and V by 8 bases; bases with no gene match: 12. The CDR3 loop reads CASATARGFAEAFF. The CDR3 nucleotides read TGTGCCAGCGCAACAGCCAGGGGGTTCGCTGAAGCTTTCTTT.